One T cell receptor beta chain is described in this entry. Antigen: not known. TCRdb's copy holds only in-frame clones and misses some; the assay was immunoSEQ multiplex PCR. The table lists about 72,000 clones, approximately 86% of them singletons. The sample belongs to a study of PD-L1 blockade in urothelial cancer. Study as a whole: Of prior chemotherapy regimens, patients had received between 0 and 3. Blood was subjected to analysis at 3 weeks (second dose) and 6 weeks following treatment start. Study-wide results and caveats: Having blood TCR clonality under the median before treatment predicted better survival.

After removal of 6 bases from V and 0 bases from J, the junction contained 5 bases not matched to a gene. Germline V gene sequence: CDR1 SQVTM, CDR2 ANQGSEA. The CDR3 spans 14 residues. Sample time point: pretreatment peripheral blood. Urothelial carcinoma in patients was locally advanced or metastatic. This TCR derives from a man in his 60s with urothelial cancer. The J gene is TRBJ2-3, the V gene TRBV29-1; 8 bases agree with TRBD1. This material consisted of PBMCs, taken around atezolizumab (anti-PD-L1) treatment. The CDR3 nucleotides are TGCAGCGTCGGGACAGGCCTAAGCACAGATACGCAGTATTTT. Residues: CSVGTGLSTDTQYF.